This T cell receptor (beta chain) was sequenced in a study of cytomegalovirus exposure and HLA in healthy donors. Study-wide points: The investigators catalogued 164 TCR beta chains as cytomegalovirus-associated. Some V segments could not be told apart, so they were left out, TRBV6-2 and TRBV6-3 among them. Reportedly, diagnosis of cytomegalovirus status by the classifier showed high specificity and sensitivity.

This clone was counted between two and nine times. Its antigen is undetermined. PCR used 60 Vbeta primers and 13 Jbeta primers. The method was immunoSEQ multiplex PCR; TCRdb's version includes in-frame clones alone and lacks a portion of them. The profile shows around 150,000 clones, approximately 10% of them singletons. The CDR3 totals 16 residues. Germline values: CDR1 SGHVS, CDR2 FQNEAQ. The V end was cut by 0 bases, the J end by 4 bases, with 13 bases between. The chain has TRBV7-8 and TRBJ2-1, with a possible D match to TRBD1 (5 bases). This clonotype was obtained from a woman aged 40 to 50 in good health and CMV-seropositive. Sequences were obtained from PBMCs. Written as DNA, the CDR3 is TGTGCCAGCAGCTTAGCGGTCGGTGGGGCGTACAATGAGCAGTTCTTC. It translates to CASSLAVGGAYNEQFF.